This entry is about one TCR beta chain. J lost 1 base, V lost 3 bases, and 5 bases had no gene match. This CDR3 comprises 15 residues. Germline-derived CDR1 and CDR2 are SGHTA and FQGNSA. This sample stems from a study of blood T cell repertoires in COVID-19. The wider study: The United States, Italy and Spain were the sources of the acute and convalescent COVID-19 samples. Sources were T cells, B-cell-depleted T cells, or PBMCs; the material itself was cDNA or gDNA.

Study processing details: Reference gene primer amplification gave estimated nucleated cell counts. Sequencing was performed with immunoSEQ multiplex PCR; in TCRdb, only in-frame clones are kept and a portion is missing. Clonal size and the V and J genes are those of that table, whereas D and trimming came from the DNA. This table has approximately 200,000 clones, 75% to 85% appearing once. V gene TRBV7-2 combines with J gene TRBJ2-7, with TRBD1 identical over 8 bases. The sequenced material came from peripheral blood. The TCR originated in a woman aged 45-59 years with acute or convalescent COVID-19. The CDR3 DNA reads as TGTGCCAGCAGCTTGTCCGGGACAGGTTCCTACGAGCAGTACTTC. Protein sequence: CASSLSGTGSYEQYF.